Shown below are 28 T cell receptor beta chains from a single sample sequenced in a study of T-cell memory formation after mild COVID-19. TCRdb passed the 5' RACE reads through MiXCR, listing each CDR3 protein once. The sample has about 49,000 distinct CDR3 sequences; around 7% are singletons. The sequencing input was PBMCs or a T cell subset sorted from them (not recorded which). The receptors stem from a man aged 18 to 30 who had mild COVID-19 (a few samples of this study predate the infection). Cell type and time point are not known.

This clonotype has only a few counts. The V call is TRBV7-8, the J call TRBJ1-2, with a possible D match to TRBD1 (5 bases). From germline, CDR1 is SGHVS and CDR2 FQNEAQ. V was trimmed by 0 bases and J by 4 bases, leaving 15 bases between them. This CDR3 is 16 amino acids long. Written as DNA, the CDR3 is TGTGCCAGCAGCTTAGCGGTGGGGGAGAAGGGCTATGGCTACACCTTC. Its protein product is CASSLAVGEKGYGYTF.

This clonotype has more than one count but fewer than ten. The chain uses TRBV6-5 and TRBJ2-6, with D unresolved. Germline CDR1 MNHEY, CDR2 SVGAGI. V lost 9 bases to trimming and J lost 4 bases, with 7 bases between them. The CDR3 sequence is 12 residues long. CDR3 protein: CASSTGANVLTF. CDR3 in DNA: TGTGCCAGTAGTACGGGGGCCAACGTCCTGACTTTC.

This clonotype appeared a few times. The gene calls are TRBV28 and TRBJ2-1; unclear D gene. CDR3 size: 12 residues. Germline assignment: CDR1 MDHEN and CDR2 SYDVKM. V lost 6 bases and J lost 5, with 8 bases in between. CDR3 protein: CASSLLNNEQFF. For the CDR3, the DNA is TGTGCCAGCAGCCTTTTGAACAATGAGCAGTTCTTC.

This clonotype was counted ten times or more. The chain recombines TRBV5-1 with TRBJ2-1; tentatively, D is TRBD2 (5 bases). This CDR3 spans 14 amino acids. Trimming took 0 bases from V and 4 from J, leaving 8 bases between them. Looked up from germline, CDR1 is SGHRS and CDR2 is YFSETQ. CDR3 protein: CASSLGGSYNEQFF. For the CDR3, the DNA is TGCGCCAGCAGCTTGGGAGGGTCTTACAATGAGCAGTTCTTC. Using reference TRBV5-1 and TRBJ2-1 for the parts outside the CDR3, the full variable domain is KAGVTQTPRYLIKTRGQQVTLSCSPISGHRSVSWYQQTPGQGLQFLFEYFSETQRNKGNFPGRFSGRQFSNSRSEMNVSTLELGDSALYLCASSLGGSYNEQFFGPGTRLTVL.

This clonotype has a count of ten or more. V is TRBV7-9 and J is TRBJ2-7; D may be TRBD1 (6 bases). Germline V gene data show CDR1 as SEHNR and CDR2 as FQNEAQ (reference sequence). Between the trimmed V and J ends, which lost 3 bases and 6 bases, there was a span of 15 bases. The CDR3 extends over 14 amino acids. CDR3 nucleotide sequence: TGTGCCAGCAGCTTTTCAGGGGCCCTCACCGAGCAGTACGTC. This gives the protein CASSFSGALTEQYV.

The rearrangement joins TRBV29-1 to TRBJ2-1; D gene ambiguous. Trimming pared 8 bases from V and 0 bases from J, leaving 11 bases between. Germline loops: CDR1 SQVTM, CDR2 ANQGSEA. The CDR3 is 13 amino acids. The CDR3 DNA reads TGCAGCTCCAGACTTAGCTCCTACAATGAGCAGTTCTTC. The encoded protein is CSSRLSSYNEQFF.

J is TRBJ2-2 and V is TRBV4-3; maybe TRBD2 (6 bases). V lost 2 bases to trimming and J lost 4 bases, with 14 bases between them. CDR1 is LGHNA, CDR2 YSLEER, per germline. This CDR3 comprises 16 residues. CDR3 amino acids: CASSQSWAGSTGELFF. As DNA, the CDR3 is TGCGCCAGCAGCCAATCCTGGGCGGGGTCCACCGGGGAGCTGTTTTTT.

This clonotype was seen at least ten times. CDR3 DNA sequence: TGCAGTGCTAGAGATCGGAGGGGGCTTAACGGGGAGCTGTTTTTT. As protein: CSARDRRGLNGELFF. The chain recombines TRBV20-1 with TRBJ2-2; a weak D match, TRBD1 (7 bases). The CDR3 consists of 15 residues. V lost 0 bases, J lost 7 bases, and 15 bases lay in between. Germline V gene sequence: CDR1 DFQATT, CDR2 SNEGSKA (reference sequence).

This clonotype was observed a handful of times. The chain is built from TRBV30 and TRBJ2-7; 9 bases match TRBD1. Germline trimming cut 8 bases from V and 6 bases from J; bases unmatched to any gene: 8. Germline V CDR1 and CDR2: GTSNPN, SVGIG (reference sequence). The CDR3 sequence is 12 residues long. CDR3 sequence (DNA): TGTGCCGGGGACAGGGAAAGCGGCGAGCAGTACTTC. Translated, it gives CAGDRESGEQYF. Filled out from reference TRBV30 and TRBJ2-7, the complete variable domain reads SQTIHQWPATLVQPVGSPLSLECTVEGTSNPNLYWYRQAAGRGLQLLFYSVGIGQISSEVPQNLSASRPQDRQFILSSKKLLLSDSGFYLCAGDRESGEQYFGPGTRLTVT.

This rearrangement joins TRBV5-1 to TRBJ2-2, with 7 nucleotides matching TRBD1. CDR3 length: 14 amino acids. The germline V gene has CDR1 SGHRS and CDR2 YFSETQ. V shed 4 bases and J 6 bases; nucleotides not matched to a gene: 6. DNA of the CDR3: TGCGCCAGCAGCAGAGGACAGGCGGCCGGGGAGCTGTTTTTT. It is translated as CASSRGQAAGELFF.

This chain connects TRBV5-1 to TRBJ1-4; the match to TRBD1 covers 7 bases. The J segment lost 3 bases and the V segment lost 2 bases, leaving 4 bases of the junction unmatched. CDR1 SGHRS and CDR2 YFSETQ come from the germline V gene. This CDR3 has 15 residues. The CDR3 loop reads CASSFAGTANEKLFF. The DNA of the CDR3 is TGCGCCAGCAGCTTTGCGGGGACAGCTAATGAAAAACTGTTTTTT.

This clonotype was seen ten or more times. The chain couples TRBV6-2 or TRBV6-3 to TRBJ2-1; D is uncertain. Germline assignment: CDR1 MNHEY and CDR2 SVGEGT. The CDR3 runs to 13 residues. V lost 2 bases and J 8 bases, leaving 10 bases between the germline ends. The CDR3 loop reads CASSYAQRYEQFF. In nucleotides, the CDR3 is TGTGCCAGCAGTTACGCGCAAAGGTATGAGCAGTTCTTC.

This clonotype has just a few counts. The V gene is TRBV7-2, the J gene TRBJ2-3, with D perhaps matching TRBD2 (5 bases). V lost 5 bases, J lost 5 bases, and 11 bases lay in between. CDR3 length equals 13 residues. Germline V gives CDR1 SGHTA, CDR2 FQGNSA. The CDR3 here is CASSLDYVDTQYF. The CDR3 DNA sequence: TGTGCCAGCAGCCTAGACTACGTAGATACGCAGTATTTT. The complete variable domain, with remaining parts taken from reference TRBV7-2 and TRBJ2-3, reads GAGVSQSPSNKVTEKGKDVELRCDPISGHTALYWYRQSLGQGLEFLIYFQGNSAPDKSGLPSDRFSAERTGGSVSTLTIQRTQQEDSAVYLCASSLDYVDTQYFGPGTRLTVL.

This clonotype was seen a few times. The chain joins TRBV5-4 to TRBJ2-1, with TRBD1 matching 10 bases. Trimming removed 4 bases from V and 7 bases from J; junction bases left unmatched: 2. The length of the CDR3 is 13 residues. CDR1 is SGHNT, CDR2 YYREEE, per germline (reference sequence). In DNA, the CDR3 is TGTGCCAGCAGCGAGGGACAGGGGAATGAGCAGTTCTTC. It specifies CASSEGQGNEQFF.

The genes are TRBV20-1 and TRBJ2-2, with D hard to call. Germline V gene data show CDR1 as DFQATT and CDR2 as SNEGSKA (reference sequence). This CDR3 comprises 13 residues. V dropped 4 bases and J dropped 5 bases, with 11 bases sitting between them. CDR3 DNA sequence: TGCAGTGCTAAAGGGCTCTTTACCGGGGAGCTGTTTTTT. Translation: CSAKGLFTGELFF.

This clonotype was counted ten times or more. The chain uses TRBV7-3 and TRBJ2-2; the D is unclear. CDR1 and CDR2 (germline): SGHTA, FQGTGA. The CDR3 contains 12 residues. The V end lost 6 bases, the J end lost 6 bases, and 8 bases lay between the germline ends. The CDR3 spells CASRSVSGELFF. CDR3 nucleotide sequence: TGTGCCAGCAGAAGTGTATCCGGGGAGCTGTTTTTT.

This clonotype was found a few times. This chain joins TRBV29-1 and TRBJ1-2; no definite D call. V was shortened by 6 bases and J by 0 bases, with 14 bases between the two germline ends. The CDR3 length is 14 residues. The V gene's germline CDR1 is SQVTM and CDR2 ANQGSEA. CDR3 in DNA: TGCAGCGTGACGCCCCTAACAGCTAACTATGGCTACACCTTC. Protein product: CSVTPLTANYGYTF.

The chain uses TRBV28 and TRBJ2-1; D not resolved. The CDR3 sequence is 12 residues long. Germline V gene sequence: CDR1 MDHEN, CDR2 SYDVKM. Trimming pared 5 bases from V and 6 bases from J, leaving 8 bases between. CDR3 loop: CASSSPLNEQFF. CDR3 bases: TGTGCCAGCAGTAGCCCCCTCAATGAGCAGTTCTTC.

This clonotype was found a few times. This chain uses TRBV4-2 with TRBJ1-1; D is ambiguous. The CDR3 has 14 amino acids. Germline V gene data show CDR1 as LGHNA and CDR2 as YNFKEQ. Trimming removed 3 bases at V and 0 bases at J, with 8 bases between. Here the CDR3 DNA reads TGTGCCAGCAGCCAGGCGGGAGTGAACACTGAAGCTTTCTTT. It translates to CASSQAGVNTEAFF.

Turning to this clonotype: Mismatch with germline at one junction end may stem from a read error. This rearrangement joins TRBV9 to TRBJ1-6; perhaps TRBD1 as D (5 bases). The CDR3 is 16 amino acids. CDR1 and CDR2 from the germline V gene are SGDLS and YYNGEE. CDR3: CASSVVGDPYNSPLHF. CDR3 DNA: TGCGCCAGCAGCGTAGTTGGGGACCCCTATAATTCACCCCTCCACTTT.

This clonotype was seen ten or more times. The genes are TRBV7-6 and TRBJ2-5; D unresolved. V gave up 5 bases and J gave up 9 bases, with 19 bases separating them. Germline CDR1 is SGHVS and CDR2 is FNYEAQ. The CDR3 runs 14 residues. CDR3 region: CASSPRSPGVSQYF. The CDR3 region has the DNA TGTGCCAGCAGCCCGCGCTCCCCTGGGGTGTCCCAGTACTTC.

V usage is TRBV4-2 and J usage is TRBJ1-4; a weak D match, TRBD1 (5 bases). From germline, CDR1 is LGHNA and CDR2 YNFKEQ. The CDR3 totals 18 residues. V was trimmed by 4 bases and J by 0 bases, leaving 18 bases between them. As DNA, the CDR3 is TGTGCCAGCAGCCCTAGGGGCACAATCCACGCAACTAATGAAAAACTGTTTTTT. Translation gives CASSPRGTIHATNEKLFF.

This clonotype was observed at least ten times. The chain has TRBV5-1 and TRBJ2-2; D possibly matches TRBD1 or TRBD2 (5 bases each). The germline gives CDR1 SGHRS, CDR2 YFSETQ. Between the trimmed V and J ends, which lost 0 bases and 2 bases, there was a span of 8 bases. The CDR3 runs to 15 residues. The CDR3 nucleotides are TGCGCCAGCAGCTTGGCCGGGGCCAACACCGGGGAGCTGTTTTTT. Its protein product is CASSLAGANTGELFF.

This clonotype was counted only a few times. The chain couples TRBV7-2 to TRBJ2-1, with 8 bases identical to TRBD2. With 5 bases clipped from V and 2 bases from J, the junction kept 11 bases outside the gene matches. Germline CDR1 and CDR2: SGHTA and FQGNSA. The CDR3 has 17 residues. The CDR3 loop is CASSPVSFGGAYNEQFF. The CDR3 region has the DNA TGTGCCAGCAGCCCCGTATCCTTCGGGGGGGCCTACAATGAGCAGTTCTTC.

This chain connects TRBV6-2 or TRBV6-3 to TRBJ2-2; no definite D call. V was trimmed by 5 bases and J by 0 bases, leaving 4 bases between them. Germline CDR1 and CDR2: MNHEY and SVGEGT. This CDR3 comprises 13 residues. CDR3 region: CASSGPNTGELFF. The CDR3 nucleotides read TGTGCCAGCAGTGGACCGAACACCGGGGAGCTGTTTTTT.

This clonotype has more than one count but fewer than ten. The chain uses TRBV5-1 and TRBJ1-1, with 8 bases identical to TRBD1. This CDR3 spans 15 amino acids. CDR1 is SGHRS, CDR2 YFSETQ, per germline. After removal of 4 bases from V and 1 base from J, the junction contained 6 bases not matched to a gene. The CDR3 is CASSIGQGENTEAFF. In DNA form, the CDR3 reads TGCGCCAGCAGCATAGGACAGGGCGAGAACACTGAAGCTTTCTTT.

The CDR3 loop is CASSYTGISYEQYF. The CDR3 DNA reads TGTGCCAGCAGCTACACGGGGATCTCCTACGAGCAGTACTTC. This chain links TRBV5-6 with TRBJ2-7; TRBD2 is a possible D gene (5 bases). This CDR3 is 14 amino acids long. V lost 3 bases and J lost 0, with 10 bases in between. The germline gives CDR1 SGHDT, CDR2 YYEEEE.

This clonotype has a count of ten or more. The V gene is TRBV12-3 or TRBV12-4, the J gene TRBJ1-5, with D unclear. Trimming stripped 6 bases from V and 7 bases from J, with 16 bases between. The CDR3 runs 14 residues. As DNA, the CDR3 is TGTGCCAGCAGCTCCCGGACCCCGGGCCAGCCCCAGCATTTT. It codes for CASSSRTPGQPQHF.